The source of this T cell receptor (beta chain) is a study of blood T cell repertoires in COVID-19. About the study: Spain, Italy and the United States supplied samples that represented acute and convalescent COVID-19. Nucleic acid was either cDNA or gDNA, and it came from T cells, B-cell-depleted T cells, or PBMCs.

In the authors' methods: Nucleated cell number was recorded as an estimate derived from reference gene primer amplification. Here immunoSEQ multiplex PCR was the method, and the copy in TCRdb shows in-frame clones only, minus some. V, J and clone size are taken as reported in that table, and D and trimming were inferred from the DNA itself. Of approximately 110,000 clones listed, roughly 84% were seen once; the top ten hold 3.4%. The CDR3 length is 17 residues. Germline CDR1 is SGHDT and CDR2 is YYEEEE. V was shortened by 2 bases and J by 2 bases, with 17 bases between the two germline ends. The specimen sequenced was peripheral blood. The V call is TRBV5-6, the J call TRBJ1-3; TRBD1 is a possible D gene (6 bases). The TCR sequence derives from a man between 35 and 55 years old with acute or convalescent COVID-19. Here the CDR3 DNA reads TGTGCCAGCAGCTTTGGGCCGACAGGTGGGACTGGAAACACCATATATTTT. This codes for CASSFGPTGGTGNTIYF. The full variable domain, its missing parts supplied by reference TRBV5-6 and TRBJ1-3, is DAGVTQSPTHLIKTRGQQVTLRCSPKSGHDTVSWYQQALGQGPQFIFQYYEEEERQRGNFPDRFSGHQFPNYSSELNVNALLLGDSALYLCASSFGPTGGTGNTIYFGEGSWLTVV.